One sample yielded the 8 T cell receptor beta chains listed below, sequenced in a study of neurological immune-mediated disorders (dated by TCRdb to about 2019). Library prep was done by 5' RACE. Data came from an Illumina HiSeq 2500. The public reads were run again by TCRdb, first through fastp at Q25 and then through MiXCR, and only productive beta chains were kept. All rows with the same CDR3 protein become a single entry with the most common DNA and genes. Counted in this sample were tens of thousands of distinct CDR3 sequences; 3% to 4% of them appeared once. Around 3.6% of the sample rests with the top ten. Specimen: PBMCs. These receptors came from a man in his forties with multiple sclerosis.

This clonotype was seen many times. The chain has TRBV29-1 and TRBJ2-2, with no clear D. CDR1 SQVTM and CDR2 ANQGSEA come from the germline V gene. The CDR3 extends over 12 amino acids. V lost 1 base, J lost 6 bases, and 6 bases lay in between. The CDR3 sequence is CSVEGGSGELFF. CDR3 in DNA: TGCAGCGTTGAAGGGGGTTCCGGGGAGCTGTTTTTT.

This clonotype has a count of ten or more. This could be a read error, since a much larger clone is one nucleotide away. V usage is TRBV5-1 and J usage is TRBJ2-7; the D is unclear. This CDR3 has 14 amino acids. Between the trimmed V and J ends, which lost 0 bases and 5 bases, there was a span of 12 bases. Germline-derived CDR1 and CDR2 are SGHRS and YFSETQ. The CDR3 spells CASSLGKDRHEQYF. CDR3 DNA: TGCGCCAGCAGCTTGGGAAAAGACCGCCACGAGCAGTACTTC.

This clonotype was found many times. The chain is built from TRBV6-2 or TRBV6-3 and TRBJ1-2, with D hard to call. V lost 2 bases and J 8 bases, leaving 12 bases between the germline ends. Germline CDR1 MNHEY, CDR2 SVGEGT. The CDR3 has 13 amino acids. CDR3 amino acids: CASSYGRVGGYTF. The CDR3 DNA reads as TGTGCCAGCAGTTACGGAAGGGTTGGAGGCTACACCTTC.

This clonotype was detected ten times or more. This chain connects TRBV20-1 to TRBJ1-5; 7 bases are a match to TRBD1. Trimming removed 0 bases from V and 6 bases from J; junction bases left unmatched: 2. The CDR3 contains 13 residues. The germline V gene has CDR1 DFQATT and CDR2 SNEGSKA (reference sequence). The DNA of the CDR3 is TGCAGTGCTAGAGAAGCAGGGGGTCAGCCCCAGCATTTT. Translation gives CSAREAGGQPQHF.

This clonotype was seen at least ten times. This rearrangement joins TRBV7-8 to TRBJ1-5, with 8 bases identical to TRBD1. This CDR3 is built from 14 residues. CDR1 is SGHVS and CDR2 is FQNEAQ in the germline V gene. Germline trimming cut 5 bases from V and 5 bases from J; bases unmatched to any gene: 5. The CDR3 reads CASSPGDRYQPQHF. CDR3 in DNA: TGTGCCAGCAGCCCCGGGGACAGGTATCAGCCCCAGCATTTT.

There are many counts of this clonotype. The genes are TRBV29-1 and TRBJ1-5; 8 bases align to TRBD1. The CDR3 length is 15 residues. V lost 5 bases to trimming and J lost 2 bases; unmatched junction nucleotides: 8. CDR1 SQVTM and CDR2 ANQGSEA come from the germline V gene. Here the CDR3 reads CSVQGAGDGNQPQHF. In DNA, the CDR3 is TGCAGCGTTCAGGGGGCAGGGGACGGCAATCAGCCCCAGCATTTT. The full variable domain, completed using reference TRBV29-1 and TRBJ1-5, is SAVISQKPSRDICQRGTSLTIQCQVDSQVTMMFWYRQQPGQSLTLIATANQGSEATYESGFVIDKFPISRPNLTFSTLTVSNMSPEDSSIYLCSVQGAGDGNQPQHFGDGTRLSIL.

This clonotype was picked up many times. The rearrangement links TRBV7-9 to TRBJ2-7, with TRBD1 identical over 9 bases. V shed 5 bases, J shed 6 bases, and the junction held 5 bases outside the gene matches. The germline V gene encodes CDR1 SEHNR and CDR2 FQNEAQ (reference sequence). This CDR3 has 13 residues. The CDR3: CASSPGQGTEQYF. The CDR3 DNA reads TGTGCCAGCAGCCCGGGACAGGGTACCGAGCAGTACTTC. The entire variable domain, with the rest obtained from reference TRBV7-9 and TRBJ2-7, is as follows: DTGVSQNPRHKITKRGQNVTFRCDPISEHNRLYWYRQTLGQGPEFLTYFQNEAQLEKSRLLSDRFSAERPKGSFSTLEIQRTEQGDSAMYLCASSPGQGTEQYFGPGTRLTVT.

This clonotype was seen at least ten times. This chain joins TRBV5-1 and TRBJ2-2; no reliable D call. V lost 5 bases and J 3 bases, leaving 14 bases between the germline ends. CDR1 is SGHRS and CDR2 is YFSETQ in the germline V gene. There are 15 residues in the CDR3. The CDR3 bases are TGCGCCAGCAGTCGATCCAGGCTTGACACCGGGGAGCTGTTTTTT. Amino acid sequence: CASSRSRLDTGELFF.